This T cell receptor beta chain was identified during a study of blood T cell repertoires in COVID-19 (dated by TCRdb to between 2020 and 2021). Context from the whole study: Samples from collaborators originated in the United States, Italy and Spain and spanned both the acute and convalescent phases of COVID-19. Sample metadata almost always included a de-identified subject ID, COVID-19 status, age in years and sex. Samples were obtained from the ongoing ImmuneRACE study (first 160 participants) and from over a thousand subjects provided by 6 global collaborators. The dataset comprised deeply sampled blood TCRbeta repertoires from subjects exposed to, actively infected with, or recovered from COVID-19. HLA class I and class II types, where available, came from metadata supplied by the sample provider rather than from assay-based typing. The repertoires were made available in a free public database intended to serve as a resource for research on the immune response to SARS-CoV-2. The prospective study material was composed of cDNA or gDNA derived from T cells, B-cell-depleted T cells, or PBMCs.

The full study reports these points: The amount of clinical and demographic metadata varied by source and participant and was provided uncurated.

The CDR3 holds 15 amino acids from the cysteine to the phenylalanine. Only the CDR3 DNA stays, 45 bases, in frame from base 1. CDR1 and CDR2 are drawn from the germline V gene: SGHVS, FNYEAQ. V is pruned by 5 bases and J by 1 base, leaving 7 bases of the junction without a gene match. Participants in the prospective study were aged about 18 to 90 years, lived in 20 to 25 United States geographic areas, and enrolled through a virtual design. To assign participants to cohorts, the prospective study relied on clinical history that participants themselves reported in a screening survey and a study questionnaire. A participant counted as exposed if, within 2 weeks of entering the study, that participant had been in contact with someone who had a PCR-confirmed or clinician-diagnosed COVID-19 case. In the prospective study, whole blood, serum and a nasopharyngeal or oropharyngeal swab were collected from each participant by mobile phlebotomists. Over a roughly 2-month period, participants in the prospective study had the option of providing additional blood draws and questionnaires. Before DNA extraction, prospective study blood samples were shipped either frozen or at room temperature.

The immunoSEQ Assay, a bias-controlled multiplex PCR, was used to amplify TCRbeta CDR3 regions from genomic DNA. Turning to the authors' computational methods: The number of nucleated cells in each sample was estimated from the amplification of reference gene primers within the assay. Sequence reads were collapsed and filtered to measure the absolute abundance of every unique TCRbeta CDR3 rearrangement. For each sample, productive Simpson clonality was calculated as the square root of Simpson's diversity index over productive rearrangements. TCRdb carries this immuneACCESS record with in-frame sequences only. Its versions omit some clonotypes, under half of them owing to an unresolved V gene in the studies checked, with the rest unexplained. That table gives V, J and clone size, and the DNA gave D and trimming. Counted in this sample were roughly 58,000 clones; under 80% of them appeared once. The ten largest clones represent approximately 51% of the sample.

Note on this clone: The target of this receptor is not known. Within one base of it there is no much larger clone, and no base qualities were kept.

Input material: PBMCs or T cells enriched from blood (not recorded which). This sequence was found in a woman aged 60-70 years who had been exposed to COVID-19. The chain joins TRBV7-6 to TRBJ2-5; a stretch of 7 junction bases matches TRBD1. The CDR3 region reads CASSSRQGGQETQYF. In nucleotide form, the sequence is TGTGCCAGCAGCAGCAGACAGGGCGGCCAAGAGACCCAGTACTTC.